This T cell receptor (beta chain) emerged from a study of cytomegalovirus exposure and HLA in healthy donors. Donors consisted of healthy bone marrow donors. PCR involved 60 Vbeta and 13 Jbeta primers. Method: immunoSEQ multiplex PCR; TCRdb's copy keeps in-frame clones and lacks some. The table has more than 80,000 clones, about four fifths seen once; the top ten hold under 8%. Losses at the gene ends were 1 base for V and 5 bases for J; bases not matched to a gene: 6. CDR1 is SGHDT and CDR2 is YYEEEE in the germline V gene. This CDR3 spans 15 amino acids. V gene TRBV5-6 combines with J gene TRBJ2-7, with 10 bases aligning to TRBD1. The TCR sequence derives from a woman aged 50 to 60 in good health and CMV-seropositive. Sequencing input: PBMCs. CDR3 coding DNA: TGTGCCAGCAGCTTGACCGGGACAGGGGTCCACGAGCAGTACTTC. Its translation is CASSLTGTGVHEQYF. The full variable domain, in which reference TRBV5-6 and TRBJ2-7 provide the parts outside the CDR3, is DAGVTQSPTHLIKTRGQQVTLRCSPKSGHDTVSWYQQALGQGPQFIFQYYEEEERQRGNFPDRFSGHQFPNYSSELNVNALLLGDSALYLCASSLTGTGVHEQYFGPGTRLTVT.